This T cell receptor beta chain originates from a study of neurological immune-mediated disorders. Study-level points and caveats: In HTLV-1-associated myelopathy, TCR clonal expansion was greatest, whereas multiple sclerosis had the least, falling below healthy controls. Among expanded clones, no CDR3 amino acid sequences were shared across subjects, a pattern suggesting private repertoires in all groups.

Template-switch 5'RACE cDNA synthesis added a 10-nucleotide unique molecular identifier. TCRdb used MiXCR to reprocess the 5' RACE reads, holding one entry per CDR3 protein. The table includes about 46,000 distinct CDR3 sequences, 9% to 12% detected once. This clonotype has at least ten counts. What it binds is not known. The CDR3 extends over 12 amino acids. The germline gives CDR1 LNHNV, CDR2 YYDKDF (reference sequence). Trimming pared 3 bases from V and 6 bases from J, leaving 3 bases between. Material for sequencing was PBMCs. The source is a man between 65 and 79 years old with HTLV-1-associated myelopathy (HAM/TSP). The chain links TRBV15 to TRBJ1-6, with D hard to call. CDR3 DNA: TGTGCCACCAGCAGCCTTAATTCACCCCTCCACTTT. It codes for CATSSLNSPLHF.